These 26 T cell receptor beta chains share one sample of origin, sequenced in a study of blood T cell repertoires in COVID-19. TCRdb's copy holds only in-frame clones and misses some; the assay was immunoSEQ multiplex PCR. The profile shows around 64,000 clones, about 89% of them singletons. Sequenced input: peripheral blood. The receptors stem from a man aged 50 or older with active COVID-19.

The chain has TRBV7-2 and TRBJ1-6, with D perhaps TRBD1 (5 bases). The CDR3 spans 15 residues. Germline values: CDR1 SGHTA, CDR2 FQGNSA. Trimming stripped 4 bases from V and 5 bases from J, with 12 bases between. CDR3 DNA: TGTGCCAGCAGCTGGCGCGGAGGGGATAATTCACCCCTCCACTTT. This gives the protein CASSWRGGDNSPLHF.

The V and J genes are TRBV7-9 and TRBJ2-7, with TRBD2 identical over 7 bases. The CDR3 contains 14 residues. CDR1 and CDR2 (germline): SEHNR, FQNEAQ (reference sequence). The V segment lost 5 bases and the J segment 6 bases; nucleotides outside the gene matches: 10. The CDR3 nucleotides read TGTGCCAGCAGCCCCCGACTAGCCGGGGCCGAGCAGTACTTC. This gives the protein CASSPRLAGAEQYF.

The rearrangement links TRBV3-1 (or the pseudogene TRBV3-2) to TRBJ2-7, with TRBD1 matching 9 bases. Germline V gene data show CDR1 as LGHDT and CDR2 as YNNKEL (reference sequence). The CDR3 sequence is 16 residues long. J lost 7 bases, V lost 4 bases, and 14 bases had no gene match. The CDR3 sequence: CASSPTPGQGFREQYF. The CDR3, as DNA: TGTGCCAGCAGCCCTACTCCGGGACAGGGCTTTCGAGAGCAGTACTTC.

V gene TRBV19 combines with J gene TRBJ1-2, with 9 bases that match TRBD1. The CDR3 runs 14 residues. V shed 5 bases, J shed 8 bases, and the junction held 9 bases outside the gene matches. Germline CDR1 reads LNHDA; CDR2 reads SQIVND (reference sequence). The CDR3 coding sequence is TGTGCCAGTAGTCCTGACGGGACAGGGAGAGGCTACACCTTC. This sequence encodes CASSPDGTGRGYTF.

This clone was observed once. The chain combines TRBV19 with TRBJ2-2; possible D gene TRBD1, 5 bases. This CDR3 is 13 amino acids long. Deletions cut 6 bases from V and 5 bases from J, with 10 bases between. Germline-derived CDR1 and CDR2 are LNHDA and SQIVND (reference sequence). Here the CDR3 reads CASSVRVTGELFF. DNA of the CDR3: TGTGCCAGTAGCGTCAGGGTAACCGGGGAGCTGTTTTTT.

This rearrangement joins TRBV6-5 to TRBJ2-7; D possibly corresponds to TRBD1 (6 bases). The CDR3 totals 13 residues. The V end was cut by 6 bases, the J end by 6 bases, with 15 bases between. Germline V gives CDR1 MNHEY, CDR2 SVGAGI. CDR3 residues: CASSAGTTGEQYF. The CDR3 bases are TGTGCCAGCAGCGCCGGGACAACAGGCGAGCAGTACTTC.

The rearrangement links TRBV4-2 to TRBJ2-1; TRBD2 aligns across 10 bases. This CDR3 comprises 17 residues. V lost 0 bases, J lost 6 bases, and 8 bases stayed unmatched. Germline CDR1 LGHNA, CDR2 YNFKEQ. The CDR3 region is CASSQDLGAGGGNEQFF. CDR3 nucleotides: TGTGCCAGCAGCCAAGATTTAGGAGCGGGAGGGGGCAATGAGCAGTTCTTC.

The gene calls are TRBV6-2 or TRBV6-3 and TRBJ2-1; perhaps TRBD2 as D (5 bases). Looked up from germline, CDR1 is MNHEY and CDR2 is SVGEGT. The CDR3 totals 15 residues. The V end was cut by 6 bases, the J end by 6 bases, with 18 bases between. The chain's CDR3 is CASSPIARAGNEQFF. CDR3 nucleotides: TGTGCCAGCAGCCCAATTGCGCGGGCGGGCAATGAGCAGTTCTTC.

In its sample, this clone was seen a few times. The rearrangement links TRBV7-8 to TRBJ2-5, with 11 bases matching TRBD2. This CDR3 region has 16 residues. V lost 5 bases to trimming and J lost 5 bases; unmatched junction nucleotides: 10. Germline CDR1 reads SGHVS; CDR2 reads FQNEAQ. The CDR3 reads CASSPGLAARGETQYF. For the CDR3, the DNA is TGTGCCAGCAGCCCGGGACTAGCGGCACGTGGGGAGACCCAGTACTTC.

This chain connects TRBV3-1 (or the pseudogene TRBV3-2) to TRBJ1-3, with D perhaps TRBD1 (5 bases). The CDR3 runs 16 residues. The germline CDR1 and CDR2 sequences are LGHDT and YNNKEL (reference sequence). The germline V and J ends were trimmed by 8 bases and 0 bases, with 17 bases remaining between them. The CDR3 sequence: CASRPRWGISGNTIYF. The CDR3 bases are TGTGCCAGCCGCCCGAGGTGGGGCATCTCTGGAAACACCATATATTTT.

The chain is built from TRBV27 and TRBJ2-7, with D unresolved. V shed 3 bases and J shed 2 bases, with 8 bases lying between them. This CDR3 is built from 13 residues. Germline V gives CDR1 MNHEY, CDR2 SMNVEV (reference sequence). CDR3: CASSLRVPYEQYF. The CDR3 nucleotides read TGTGCCAGCAGTTTGAGAGTGCCCTACGAGCAGTACTTC.

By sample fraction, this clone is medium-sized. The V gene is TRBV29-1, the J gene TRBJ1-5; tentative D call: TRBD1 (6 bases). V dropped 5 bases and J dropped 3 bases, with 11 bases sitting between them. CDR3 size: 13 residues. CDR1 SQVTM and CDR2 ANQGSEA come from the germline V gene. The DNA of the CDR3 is TGCAGCGTTCGGGACAACTACAATCAGCCCCAGCATTTT. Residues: CSVRDNYNQPQHF.

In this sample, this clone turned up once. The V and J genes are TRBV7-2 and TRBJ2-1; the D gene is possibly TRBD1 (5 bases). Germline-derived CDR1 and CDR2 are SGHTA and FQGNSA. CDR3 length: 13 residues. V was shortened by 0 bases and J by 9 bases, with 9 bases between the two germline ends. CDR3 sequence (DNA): TGTGCCAGCAGCTTAGCCCAGACAGCTGAGCAGTTCTTC. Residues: CASSLAQTAEQFF. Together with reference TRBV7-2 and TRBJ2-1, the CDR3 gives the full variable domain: GAGVSQSPSNKVTEKGKDVELRCDPISGHTALYWYRQSLGQGLEFLIYFQGNSAPDKSGLPSDRFSAERTGGSVSTLTIQRTQQEDSAVYLCASSLAQTAEQFFGPGTRLTVL.

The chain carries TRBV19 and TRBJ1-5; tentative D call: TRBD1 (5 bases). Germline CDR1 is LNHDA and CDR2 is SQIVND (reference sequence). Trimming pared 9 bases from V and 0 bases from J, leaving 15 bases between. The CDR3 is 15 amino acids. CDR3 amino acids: CASQGIPNSNQPQHF. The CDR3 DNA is TGTGCCAGCCAGGGTATCCCGAATAGCAATCAGCCCCAGCATTTT. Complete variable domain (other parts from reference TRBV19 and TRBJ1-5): DGGITQSPKYLFRKEGQNVTLSCEQNLNHDAMYWYRQDPGQGLRLIYYSQIVNDFQKGDIAEGYSVSREKKESFPLTVTSAQKNPTAFYLCASQGIPNSNQPQHFGDGTRLSIL.

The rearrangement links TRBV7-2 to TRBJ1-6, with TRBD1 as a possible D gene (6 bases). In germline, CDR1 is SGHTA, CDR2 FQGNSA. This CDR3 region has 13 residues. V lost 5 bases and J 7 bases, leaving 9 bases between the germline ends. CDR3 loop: CASSQGFNSPLHF. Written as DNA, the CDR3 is TGTGCCAGCAGCCAGGGGTTCAATTCACCCCTCCACTTT.

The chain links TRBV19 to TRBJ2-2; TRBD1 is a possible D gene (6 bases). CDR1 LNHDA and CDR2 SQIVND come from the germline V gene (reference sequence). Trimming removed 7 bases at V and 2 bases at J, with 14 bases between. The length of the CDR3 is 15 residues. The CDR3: CASNTGQRNTGELFF. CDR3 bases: TGTGCCAGTAACACTGGACAGAGAAACACCGGGGAGCTGTTTTTT.

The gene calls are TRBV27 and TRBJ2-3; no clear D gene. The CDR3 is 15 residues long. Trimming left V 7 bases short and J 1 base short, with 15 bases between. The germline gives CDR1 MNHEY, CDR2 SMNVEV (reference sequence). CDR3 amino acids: CASTPVTYGTDTQYF. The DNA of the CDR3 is TGTGCCAGCACCCCGGTAACCTACGGCACAGATACGCAGTATTTT.

The CDR3 coding sequence is TGTGCCAGCAGTTTAAGACAGGTTTCCCAGCCCCAGCATTTT. It translates to CASSLRQVSQPQHF. The V call is TRBV28, the J call TRBJ1-5; a weak D match, TRBD1 (6 bases). The V gene's germline CDR1 is MDHEN and CDR2 SYDVKM. Between the trimmed V and J ends, which lost 2 bases and 7 bases, there was a span of 12 bases. This CDR3 is built from 14 residues. The full variable domain, rest sourced from reference TRBV28 and TRBJ1-5, is DVKVTQSSRYLVKRTGEKVFLECVQDMDHENMFWYRQDPGLGLRLIYFSYDVKMKEKGDIPEGYSVSREKKERFSLILESASTNQTSMYLCASSLRQVSQPQHFGDGTRLSIL.

The CDR3 loop is CASSTTSGRHEQFF. The CDR3 DNA reads as TGTGCCAGCAGCACGACTAGCGGGAGACATGAGCAGTTCTTC. This chain connects TRBV3-1 (or the pseudogene TRBV3-2) to TRBJ2-1; 12 bases are a match to TRBD2. Germline V gives CDR1 LGHDT, CDR2 YNNKEL (reference sequence). This CDR3 spans 14 amino acids. The junction had 4 bases not matched to a gene; V was cut back by 5 bases and J by 8 bases.

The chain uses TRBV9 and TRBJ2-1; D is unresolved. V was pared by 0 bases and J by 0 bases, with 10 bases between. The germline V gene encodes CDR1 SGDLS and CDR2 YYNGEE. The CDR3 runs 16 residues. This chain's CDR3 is CASSVEVLPSYNEQFF. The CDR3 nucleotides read TGTGCCAGCAGCGTAGAGGTACTACCCTCCTACAATGAGCAGTTCTTC. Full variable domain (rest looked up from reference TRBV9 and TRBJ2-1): DSGVTQTPKHLITATGQRVTLRCSPRSGDLSVYWYQQSLDQGLQFLIQYYNGEERAKGNILERFSAQQFPDLHSELNLSSLELGDSALYFCASSVEVLPSYNEQFFGPGTRLTVL.

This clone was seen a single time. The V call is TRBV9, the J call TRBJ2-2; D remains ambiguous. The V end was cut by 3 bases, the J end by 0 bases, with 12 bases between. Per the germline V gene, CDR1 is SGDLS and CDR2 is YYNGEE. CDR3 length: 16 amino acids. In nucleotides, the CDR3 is TGTGCCAGCAGCGGGGTTGGAGATGCGAACACCGGGGAGCTGTTTTTT. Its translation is CASSGVGDANTGELFF.

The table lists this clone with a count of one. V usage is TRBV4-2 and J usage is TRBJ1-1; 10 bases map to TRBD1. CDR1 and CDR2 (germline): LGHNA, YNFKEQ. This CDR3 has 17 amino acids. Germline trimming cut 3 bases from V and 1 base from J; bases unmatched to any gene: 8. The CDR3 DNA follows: TGTGCCAGCAGCCACACGATCGGACAGGGGGGGAACACTGAAGCTTTCTTT. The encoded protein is CASSHTIGQGGNTEAFF.

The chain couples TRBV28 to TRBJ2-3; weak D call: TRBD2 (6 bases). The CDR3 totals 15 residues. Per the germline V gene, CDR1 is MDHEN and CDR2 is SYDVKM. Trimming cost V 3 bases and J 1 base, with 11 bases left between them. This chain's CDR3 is CASSLIADRTDTQYF. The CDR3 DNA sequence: TGTGCCAGCAGTTTGATAGCGGACCGCACAGATACGCAGTATTTT.

The CDR3 region is CASSLNKDNHYEQYF. In DNA, the CDR3 is TGTGCCAGCAGCTTAAACAAGGACAACCACTACGAGCAGTACTTC. V gene TRBV7-3 combines with J gene TRBJ2-7; D perhaps matches TRBD1 (5 bases). Looked up from germline, CDR1 is SGHTA and CDR2 is FQGTGA. Trimming stripped 1 base from V and 3 bases from J, with 13 bases between. The CDR3 consists of 15 residues.

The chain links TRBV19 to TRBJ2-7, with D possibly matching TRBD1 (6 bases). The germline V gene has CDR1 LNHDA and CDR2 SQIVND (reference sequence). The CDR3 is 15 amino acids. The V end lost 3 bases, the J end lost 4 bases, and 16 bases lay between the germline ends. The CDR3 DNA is TGTGCCAGTAGTATCGCACAGGGCGGGTGGTACGAGCAGTACTTC. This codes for CASSIAQGGWYEQYF.

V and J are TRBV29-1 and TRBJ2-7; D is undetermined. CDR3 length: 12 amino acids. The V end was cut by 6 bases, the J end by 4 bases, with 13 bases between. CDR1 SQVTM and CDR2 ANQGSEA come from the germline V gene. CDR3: CSVSYSRYEQYF. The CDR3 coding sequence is TGCAGCGTCTCGTACAGTCGGTACGAGCAGTACTTC.